This TCR beta chain was sequenced during a study of blood T cell repertoires in COVID-19. The CDR3 is 14 amino acids. Trimming stripped 3 bases from V and 4 bases from J, with 10 bases between. Per germline, CDR1 MDHEN and CDR2 SYDVKM. Study processing details: Cell counts per sample came from amplifying reference gene primers. The table came from immunoSEQ multiplex PCR; TCRdb's copy has only in-frame clones and leaves some out. The D gene and trimming were derived from the DNA, and the V and J assignments and clone size from that table. The profile shows about 110,000 clones, around 79% of them singletons.

The clonotype was recovered from a man between 65 and 85 years old with active or convalescent COVID-19. The sample comprised peripheral blood. The chain combines TRBV28 with TRBJ2-4; TRBD2 might be the D (5 bases). CDR3 residues: CASSLSGVKNIQYF. CDR3 nucleotides: TGTGCCAGCAGTTTGAGCGGAGTTAAAAACATTCAGTACTTC.